This TCR beta chain was identified during a study of T cell changes during pregnancy in multiple sclerosis (dated by TCRdb to the late 2010s). A note on the overall study: In women with multiple sclerosis, the researchers looked at how the T cell repertoire shifted as pregnancy progressed.

Receptors were amplified or captured by the immunoSEQ multiplex PCR assay. Drawn from immuneACCESS, this table holds only the in-frame rearrangements with V and J called that TCRdb kept. Clones are partly lost; checked studies trace under half to an unresolved V gene and leave the rest unexplained. In this sample the table shows approximately 92,000 clones, roughly 92% of which occur a single time. Of the sample, more than 2.5% falls within the top ten clones. The CDR3, cysteine through phenylalanine, is 15 amino acids long. The sequence is cut down to CDR3 DNA, 45 bases in frame from base 1. Reading the germline V gene gives CDR1 LGHNA and CDR2 YNFKEQ. After removal of 2 bases from V and 9 bases from J, the junction retains 9 bases not matched to a gene. As concerns this clone: This clone's antigen is unknown. No per-base quality is available; no much larger clone lies one base away.

The source is a female donor with multiple sclerosis, enrolled in a pregnancy study. Recombination connected TRBV4-2 to TRBJ1-1; 10 central nucleotides agree with TRBD1. The specimen was peripheral blood, collected in the first trimester of pregnancy. The nucleotide sequence reads TGTGCCAGCAGCCAATTTGGGGACAGGGGCGAAAAAGCTTTCTTT. It is translated as CASSQFGDRGEKAFF.